This TCR beta chain was documented in a study of blood T cells in healthy people across ages (dated by TCRdb to 2013 to 2016). Looking at the study overall: In model experiments, template switching captured roughly one uniquely barcoded TCR beta cDNA molecule for every two T cells. To avoid experimental bias, donors of different ages were spread randomly across the sequencing lanes. Four age groups were formed from the donors: young (average roughly 15 years), middle-aged (approximately 39), aged (about 68) and long-lived (around 82). The study measured age-related changes in TCR beta repertoire diversity using deep sequencing normalized with unique cDNA molecular identifiers. For two donors (one aged 18 to 29 and one aged 80 or older), the study analyzed two additional independent replicas of 1 million unique cDNA reads from the same blood draw. Paper-wide results and their limitations: Observed TCR beta diversity per million T cells fell roughly linearly with age, and a significant reduction was already apparent by age around 44. Conclusive comparison of naive and antigen-experienced compartments was prevented by the profiling of bulk unsorted PBMCs. Compared with the aged group, the long-lived group had more naive CD4+ T cells, fewer expanded clones and increased TCR diversity, a pattern suggesting age selection. Because the CMV infection status of the donors was unknown, age-related changes in expanded clonotypes may potentially have been confounded. A strong correlation was found between observed TCR beta diversity and the percentage of naive T cells measured by flow cytometry. Total diversity estimates from one million sequenced T cells were considered lower bounds and underestimates.

CDR1 and CDR2 were assigned from the germline V gene as SGHRS and YFSETQ. Taken from cysteine to phenylalanine, the CDR3 has 15 residues. Only the CDR3 portion is preserved as DNA: 45 bases, with reading frame beginning at the first base. V sheds 1 base and J sheds 2 bases, leaving 11 bases between their ends. This clonotype was recorded a few times. It lacks a known antigen. The input lacks base qualities; no much larger clone sits a single base away. The library relied on 5' RACE. The sample was run on an Illumina HiSeq 2500. A second PCR of about 7 to 12 cycles was performed with a sample-barcoded 5' primer and a J-beta primer mix. Each TCR beta cDNA molecule received a unique molecular identifier from a template-switch 5' adaptor carrying 12 random nucleotides. Each sample yielded at least 3 million CDR3-containing paired-end reads. All of the RNA was converted into first-strand cDNA using the Mint cDNA synthesis kit, with a TRBC-specific oligonucleotide serving as the primer. Following uracil-DNA glycosylase treatment, a first 18-cycle PCR with universal primers M1SS and BC2_uni_R was performed on all cDNA. Per the source publication's procedure: For normalization, 1 million high-quality reads, each with a distinct molecular identifier, were randomly selected from each sample. Reads sharing molecular identifiers were discarded rather than binned into consensus sequences. MiTCR, with a Q25 quality threshold and the strictest error-elimination algorithm, was used for CDR3 identification, clonotype clustering and error correction. Lower-bound total TCR beta diversity was estimated with a nonparametric unseen species model using Euler transformation. TCRdb trimmed the raw reads at Q25, called clones with MiXCR and kept productive beta chains. Each entry merges the rows of one CDR3 protein and shows their most common DNA and genes. TCRdb assigned the V and J calls; the authors' analysis was not used. The sample table lists 600,000 to 850,000 distinct CDR3 sequences, roughly 43% of them with a count of one. Approximately 22% of the sample is taken by the ten largest.

Systemically healthy Caucasian individuals from Russia, 39 in total and aged about 6 to 95 years, were included as donors. Each donor gave about 9.7 milliliters of peripheral blood, drawn into EDTA-treated Vacutainer tubes. Ficoll-Paque density-gradient centrifugation was used to isolate PBMCs, with at least 6 million obtained per sample. Trizol reagent was used to extract total RNA from PBMCs, with at least 6 micrograms per sample. For every donor, an aliquot of PBMCs went through flow cytometry to measure the percentages of naive CD45RAhigh/CD27high T cells. The sequenced sample was blood. The sequence derives from a woman aged 60-75 years in good health. The rearrangement joined TRBV5-1 to TRBJ2-3; the D segment could be TRBD1, given 5 matching bases. CDR3 region: CASSLTGNPTDTQYF. The bases are TGCGCCAGCAGCTTGACAGGAAACCCCACAGATACGCAGTATTTT.